This passage covers 26 T cell receptor beta chains from one sample sequenced in a study of shared clonotypes between healthy human individuals. Using immunoSEQ multiplex PCR, the repertoire was profiled, and TCRdb retains in-frame clones only, with some absent. The repertoire holds more than 2 million clones, with about 95% as singletons. Source material: naive CD4+ T cells sorted from blood. Subset denoted: CD45RA+ positively selected. These receptors were taken from a man aged 18 to 29 in good health.

Of note for this clone: One end of the junction is discordant with germline, which a read error may explain. The rearrangement links TRBV11-2 to TRBJ1-5; D is perhaps TRBD1 (5 bases). The CDR3 consists of 12 residues. Germline V lookup: CDR1 SGHAT, CDR2 FQNNGV. The CDR3 spells CACSASGEPQHF. The CDR3, as DNA: TGTGCCTGCAGCGCGTCGGGGGAGCCCCAGCATTTT.

The chain employs TRBV6-1 and TRBJ1-2; no clear D gene. The length of the CDR3 is 15 residues. Germline CDR1 is MNHNS and CDR2 is SASEGT. V gave up 5 bases and J gave up 1 base, with 14 bases separating them. The CDR3 DNA reads as TGTGCCAGCAGTCCCCGTCCGGCAGTTAACTATGGCTACACCTTC. It encodes CASSPRPAVNYGYTF.

The chain couples TRBV6-6 to TRBJ2-3, with D perhaps TRBD1 (5 bases). Trimming stripped 7 bases from V and 5 bases from J, with 7 bases between. CDR1 is MNHNY, CDR2 SVGAGI, per germline (reference sequence). The CDR3 is made up of 11 amino acids. CDR3 nucleotides: TGTGCCAGCACCCAGGGAGATACGCAGTATTTT. It encodes CASTQGDTQYF.

A remark on this clone: The same CDR3 can be traced to other DNA sequences in this sample. V usage is TRBV19 and J usage is TRBJ2-7; D is possibly TRBD2 (5 bases). Germline loops: CDR1 LNHDA, CDR2 SQIVND (reference sequence). The V end lost 4 bases, the J end lost 0 bases, and 10 bases lay between the germline ends. The CDR3 runs 14 residues. CDR3 residues: CASSTRTSSYEQYF. The CDR3 DNA follows: TGTGCCAGTAGTACTCGGACTTCCTCCTACGAGCAGTACTTC.

This chain joins TRBV10-1 and TRBJ1-3; the D is unclear. The germline gives CDR1 WNHNN, CDR2 SYGVQD (reference sequence). This CDR3 is 14 amino acids long. Trimming removed 0 bases from V and 5 bases from J, with 8 bases in between. CDR3 DNA: TGCGCCAGCAGTGAGTCTTCGGCGAGAAACACCATATATTTT. As protein: CASSESSARNTIYF.

The chain recombines TRBV30 with TRBJ1-6; no reliable D call. The CDR3 totals 15 residues. CDR1 and CDR2 (germline): GTSNPN, SVGIG (reference sequence). With 1 base removed from V and 5 bases from J, the gap between germline ends came to 12 bases. The CDR3 region has the DNA TGTGCCTGGAGTGCCGTAGTGGTAAATAATTCACCCCTCCACTTT. It yields the protein CAWSAVVVNNSPLHF.

The V gene is TRBV5-4, the J gene TRBJ2-7, with D unclear. Germline values: CDR1 SGHNT, CDR2 YYREEE (reference sequence). The CDR3 has 17 amino acids. The ends were cut back, 3 bases at V and 0 bases at J, with 19 bases in the middle. CDR3 DNA: TGTGCCAGCAGCTCCGGCTCCCGGACCGATAGCTCCTACGAGCAGTACTTC. Protein product: CASSSGSRTDSSYEQYF.

Remarks on this clone: This sample includes further DNA sequences coding for the same CDR3. The V call is TRBV5-6, the J call TRBJ2-7; no clear D gene. From germline, CDR1 is SGHDT and CDR2 YYEEEE. This CDR3 contains 13 residues. The V end lost 2 bases, the J end lost 2 bases, and 8 bases lay between the germline ends. The CDR3 nucleotides read TGTGCCAGCAGCTTAACAGCTACCTACGAGCAGTACTTC. Its translation is CASSLTATYEQYF. The full variable domain, completed using reference TRBV5-6 and TRBJ2-7, is DAGVTQSPTHLIKTRGQQVTLRCSPKSGHDTVSWYQQALGQGPQFIFQYYEEEERQRGNFPDRFSGHQFPNYSSELNVNALLLGDSALYLCASSLTATYEQYFGPGTRLTVT.

The chain carries TRBV6-1 and TRBJ2-7, with unresolved D. The CDR3 loop spans 15 amino acids. Trimming took 6 bases from V and 2 from J, leaving 17 bases between them. Per germline, CDR1 MNHNS and CDR2 SASEGT. The CDR3 reads CASSPSMAVPYEQYF. The CDR3 region has the DNA TGTGCCAGCAGCCCTTCGATGGCAGTTCCCTACGAGCAGTACTTC.

The chain couples TRBV19 to TRBJ2-3, with D perhaps TRBD1 or TRBD2 (5 bases each). The germline V and J ends were trimmed by 5 bases and 4 bases, with 22 bases remaining between them. This CDR3 is built from 17 residues. Germline CDR1 is LNHDA and CDR2 is SQIVND (reference sequence). The DNA for the CDR3 is TGTGCCAGTAGTCATACCTCCGGGACGGCTCCCCCAGATACGCAGTATTTT. This codes for CASSHTSGTAPPDTQYF.

V is TRBV5-1 and J is TRBJ1-4, with 8 bases aligning to TRBD1. Unmatched junction bases numbered 5, after V lost 0 bases and J lost 4 bases. The CDR3 has 16 residues. CDR1 is SGHRS, CDR2 YFSETQ, per germline. This CDR3 reads CASSLAATGVNEKLFF. The CDR3 DNA reads as TGCGCCAGCAGCTTGGCCGCGACAGGGGTTAATGAAAAACTGTTTTTT.

The chain has TRBV7-2 and TRBJ2-2; 7 nucleotides line up with TRBD1. The V and J ends lost 8 bases and 1 base, in that order; junction bases with no gene match: 10. This CDR3 spans 16 amino acids. Germline CDR1 reads SGHTA; CDR2 reads FQGNSA. In DNA, the CDR3 is TGTGCCAGCTGCCCAGGGGGTGCGGGGAACACCGGGGAGCTGTTTTTT. Its translation is CASCPGGAGNTGELFF.

The chain recombines TRBV9 with TRBJ1-4; D is undetermined. CDR1 and CDR2 from the germline V gene are SGDLS and YYNGEE. The V end was cut by 1 base, the J end by 4 bases, with 11 bases between. This CDR3 is 15 amino acids long. DNA of the CDR3: TGTGCCAGCAGCGTAAACACTGACAATAATGAAAAACTGTTTTTT. This codes for CASSVNTDNNEKLFF.

This rearrangement joins TRBV28 to TRBJ1-2, with TRBD1 matching 9 bases. The germline CDR1 and CDR2 sequences are MDHEN and SYDVKM. With 3 bases clipped from V and 7 bases from J, the junction kept 6 bases outside the gene matches. The length of the CDR3 is 14 residues. Here the CDR3 DNA reads TGTGCCAGCAGTTTTTTGCAGGGACAGGGTGGCTACACCTTC. This codes for CASSFLQGQGGYTF.

J is TRBJ1-4 and V is TRBV2; 9 nucleotides align to TRBD1. V shed 6 bases, J shed 6 bases, and the junction held 8 bases outside the gene matches. This CDR3 spans 15 amino acids. In germline, CDR1 is SNHLY, CDR2 FYNNEI. CDR3 coding DNA: TGTGCCAGCAGATCAGAACAGGGGGCTTATGAAAAACTGTTTTTT. Encoded protein: CASRSEQGAYEKLFF.

The rearrangement joins TRBV18 to TRBJ2-7, with D unclear. Trimming removed 2 bases at V and 0 bases at J, with 14 bases between. CDR1 is KGHSH, CDR2 LQKENI, per germline. The CDR3 totals 16 residues. The CDR3 here is CASSPKGKQSSYEQYF. The CDR3 region has the DNA TGTGCCAGCTCACCAAAGGGAAAACAAAGCTCCTACGAGCAGTACTTC.

Remarks on this clone: The junction differs from germline at one of its ends, possibly a read error. The J gene is TRBJ2-7, the V gene TRBV7-9; D is unresolved. The germline V gene encodes CDR1 SEHNR and CDR2 FQNEAQ (reference sequence). This CDR3 is 13 amino acids long. The CDR3 sequence: CASSVTLPDPLHF. The CDR3 region has the DNA TGTGCCAGCAGCGTTACACTACCGGACCCTTTGCACTTC.

The chain recombines TRBV7-9 with TRBJ1-5; 7 bases align to TRBD1. After removal of 1 base from V and 1 base from J, the junction contained 13 bases not matched to a gene. CDR1 and CDR2 from the germline V gene are SEHNR and FQNEAQ (reference sequence). The CDR3 contains 19 residues. The CDR3 sequence is CASSLGFGQGVGSNQPQHF. In DNA, the CDR3 is TGTGCCAGCAGCTTAGGTTTCGGGCAGGGGGTCGGGAGCAATCAGCCCCAGCATTTT.

The rearrangement joins TRBV28 to TRBJ2-1, with D perhaps matching TRBD2 (5 bases). The CDR3 length is 15 residues. Germline V gene sequence: CDR1 MDHEN, CDR2 SYDVKM. V was trimmed by 7 bases and J by 2 bases, leaving 15 bases between them. The CDR3 nucleotides are TGTGCCAGCACCTCGGCGGGCCTAACCTACAATGAGCAGTTCTTC. Amino acid sequence: CASTSAGLTYNEQFF. The variable domain in full, completed from reference TRBV28 and TRBJ2-1, reads DVKVTQSSRYLVKRTGEKVFLECVQDMDHENMFWYRQDPGLGLRLIYFSYDVKMKEKGDIPEGYSVSREKKERFSLILESASTNQTSMYLCASTSAGLTYNEQFFGPGTRLTVL.

The V and J genes are TRBV4-3 and TRBJ2-1; TRBD1 might be the D (6 bases). This CDR3 comprises 14 residues. CDR1 and CDR2 (germline): LGHNA, YSLEER. The ends were cut back, 2 bases at V and 5 bases at J, with 10 bases in the middle. The CDR3 DNA sequence: TGCGCCAGCAGCCAATGGGGGCCTCACAATGAGCAGTTCTTC. It specifies CASSQWGPHNEQFF.

The chain combines TRBV7-6 with TRBJ2-5; 8 bases match TRBD2. The CDR3 contains 15 residues. Germline CDR1 reads SGHVS; CDR2 reads FNYEAQ. J lost 2 bases, V lost 0 bases, and 2 bases had no gene match. The CDR3 here is CASSLALAAQETQYF. DNA of the CDR3: TGTGCCAGCAGCTTAGCACTAGCGGCTCAAGAGACCCAGTACTTC.

The CDR3 DNA sequence: TGTGCCAGCAGCTTAGGGGTTTGGCTGGGCCGTACCCACTACAATGAGCAGTTCTTC. It codes for CASSLGVWLGRTHYNEQFF. The rearrangement uses TRBV11-3 and TRBJ2-1, with no clear D. V lost 1 base, J lost 3 bases, and 22 bases lay in between. CDR3 length equals 19 residues. Germline loops: CDR1 SGHNT, CDR2 YENEEA.

The table lists this clone with a count of one. The chain is built from TRBV6-1 and TRBJ1-1, with D perhaps TRBD1 (6 bases). Looked up from germline, CDR1 is MNHNS and CDR2 is SASEGT. CDR3 length equals 14 residues. Trimming removed 5 bases at V and 4 bases at J, with 14 bases between. The CDR3 reads CASSSTGSGTEAFF. For the CDR3, the DNA is TGTGCCAGCAGTTCGACAGGATCGGGCACTGAAGCTTTCTTT.

The chain links TRBV5-4 to TRBJ2-2; TRBD2 matches at 10 bases. In germline, CDR1 is SGHNT, CDR2 YYREEE (reference sequence). This CDR3 has 16 amino acids. V lost 4 bases to trimming and J lost 8 bases; unmatched junction nucleotides: 11. CDR3 region: CASSGKREGQLGELFF. The CDR3 nucleotides are TGTGCCAGCAGCGGAAAGCGGGAGGGCCAATTGGGGGAGCTGTTTTTT.

In this sample, this clone turned up once. The chain uses TRBV4-1 and TRBJ2-3, with 12 bases identical to TRBD2. Per the germline V gene, CDR1 is MGHRA and CDR2 is YSYEKL. The CDR3 has 17 residues. V was clipped by 2 bases and J by 3 bases; unmatched bases: 6. The CDR3 nucleotides read TGCGCCAGCAGCCAACCTACTAGCGGGGGGCGAACAGATACGCAGTATTTT. Translated: CASSQPTSGGRTDTQYF.

The chain carries TRBV5-1 and TRBJ2-3; 9 bases are a match to TRBD1. Germline V CDR1 and CDR2: SGHRS, YFSETQ. The CDR3 length is 17 residues. With V trimmed by 4 bases and J by 1 base, 10 bases remained unmatched. CDR3 region: CASSADPGQGRTDTQYF. DNA for the CDR3: TGCGCCAGCAGCGCCGATCCGGGACAGGGTCGCACAGATACGCAGTATTTT.